This TCR beta chain was documented in a study of cytomegalovirus exposure and HLA in healthy donors. For this clone: The antigen is unknown.

PCR used 60 Vbeta primers and 13 Jbeta primers. Here immunoSEQ multiplex PCR was the method, and the copy in TCRdb shows in-frame clones only, minus some. The listing records 45,000 to 60,000 clones. General study findings and limits: A later analysis linked a missense DCLRE1C variant to TCR beta V- and J-gene trimming.

This CDR3 spans 13 amino acids. The germline V gene encodes CDR1 SGHNT and CDR2 YENEEA. Unmatched junction bases numbered 6, after V lost 4 bases and J lost 7 bases. V usage is TRBV11-3 and J usage is TRBJ2-5, with 7 positions matching TRBD2. The sample was PBMCs. This sequence was found in a middle-aged woman in good health and CMV-seronegative. The CDR3 loop is CASSWGREATQYF. The CDR3 nucleotides are TGTGCCAGCAGCTGGGGGAGGGAGGCGACCCAGTACTTC.